This T cell receptor (beta chain) was obtained from a study of shared clonotypes between healthy human individuals. The CDR3 has 14 residues. Trimming took off 5 bases at V and 5 bases at J, with 14 bases between the two ends. CDR1 is SGHRS and CDR2 is YFSETQ in the germline V gene. Using immunoSEQ multiplex PCR, the repertoire was profiled, and TCRdb retains in-frame clones only, with some absent. Here the sample spans 2 million to 2.5 million clones, just over 90% being singletons. The origin of this receptor is a man between 18 and 35 years old in good health. Some clones in this sample may be carry-over from other donors' samples. This sequence joins TRBV5-1 and TRBJ2-1; TRBD2 is a possible D gene (6 bases). The source material was naive CD4+ T cells from PBMCs. Subset: CD45RA+ positively selected. The CDR3 DNA follows: TGCGCCAGCAGATACACCGGGACTGACAATGAGCAGTTCTTC. Translated: CASRYTGTDNEQFF. Looking up the rest from reference TRBV5-1 and TRBJ2-1 gives the full variable domain: KAGVTQTPRYLIKTRGQQVTLSCSPISGHRSVSWYQQTPGQGLQFLFEYFSETQRNKGNFPGRFSGRQFSNSRSEMNVSTLELGDSALYLCASRYTGTDNEQFFGPGTRLTVL.